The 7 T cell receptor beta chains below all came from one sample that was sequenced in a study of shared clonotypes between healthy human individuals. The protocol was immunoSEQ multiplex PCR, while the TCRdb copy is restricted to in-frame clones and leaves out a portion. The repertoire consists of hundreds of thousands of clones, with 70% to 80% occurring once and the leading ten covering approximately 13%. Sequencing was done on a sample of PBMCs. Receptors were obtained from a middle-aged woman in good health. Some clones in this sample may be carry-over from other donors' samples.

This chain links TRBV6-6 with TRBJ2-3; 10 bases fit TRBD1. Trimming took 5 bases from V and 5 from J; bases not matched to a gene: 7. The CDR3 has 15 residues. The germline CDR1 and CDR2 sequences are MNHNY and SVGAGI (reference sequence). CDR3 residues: CASSIDRGPGDTQYF. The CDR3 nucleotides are TGTGCCAGCAGTATAGACAGGGGGCCAGGAGATACGCAGTATTTT.

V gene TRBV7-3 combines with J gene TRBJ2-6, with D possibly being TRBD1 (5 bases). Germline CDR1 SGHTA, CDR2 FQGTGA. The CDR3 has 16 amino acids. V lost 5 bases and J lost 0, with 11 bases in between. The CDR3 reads CASSTGRFSGANVLTF. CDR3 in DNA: TGTGCCAGCAGCACAGGACGTTTCTCTGGGGCCAACGTCCTGACTTTC. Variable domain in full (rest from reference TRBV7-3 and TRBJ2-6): GAGVSQTPSNKVTEKGKYVELRCDPISGHTALYWYRQSLGQGPEFLIYFQGTGAADDSGLPNDRFFAVRPEGSVSTLKIQRTERGDSAVYLCASSTGRFSGANVLTFGAGSRLTVL.

CDR3 protein: CASSFGTSGIPPYEQYF. The CDR3 region has the DNA TGTGCCAGCAGCTTCGGGACTAGCGGGATCCCCCCGTACGAGCAGTACTTC. The rearrangement uses TRBV7-2 and TRBJ2-7; TRBD2 agrees at 13 bases. Germline CDR1 reads SGHTA; CDR2 reads FQGNSA. The length of the CDR3 is 17 residues. V dropped 3 bases and J dropped 4; count of bases not matched to a gene: 9.

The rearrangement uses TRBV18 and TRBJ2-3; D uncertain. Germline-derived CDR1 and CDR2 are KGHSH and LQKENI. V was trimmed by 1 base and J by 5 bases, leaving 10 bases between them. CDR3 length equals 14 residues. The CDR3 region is CASSPLKVGDTQYF. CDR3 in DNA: TGTGCCAGCTCACCACTCAAAGTGGGAGATACGCAGTATTTT.

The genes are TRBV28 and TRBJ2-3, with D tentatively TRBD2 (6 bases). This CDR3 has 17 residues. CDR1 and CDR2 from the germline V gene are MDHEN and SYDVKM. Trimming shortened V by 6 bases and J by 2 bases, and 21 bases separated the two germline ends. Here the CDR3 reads CASRPLTGAGFTDTQYF. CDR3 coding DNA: TGTGCCAGCAGACCCCTGACGGGAGCGGGTTTCACAGATACGCAGTATTTT.

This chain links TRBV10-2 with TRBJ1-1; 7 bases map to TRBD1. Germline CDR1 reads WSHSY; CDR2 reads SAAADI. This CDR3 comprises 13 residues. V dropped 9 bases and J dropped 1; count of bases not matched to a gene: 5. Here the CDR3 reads CARRQGRNTEAFF. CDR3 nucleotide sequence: TGCGCCAGGCGACAGGGAAGGAACACTGAAGCTTTCTTT.

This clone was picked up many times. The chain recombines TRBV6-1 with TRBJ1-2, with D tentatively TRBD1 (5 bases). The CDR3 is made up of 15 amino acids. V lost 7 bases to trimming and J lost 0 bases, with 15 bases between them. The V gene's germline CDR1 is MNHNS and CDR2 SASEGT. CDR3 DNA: TGTGCCAGCACCCCGACAGACTATGCTAACTATGGCTACACCTTC. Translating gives CASTPTDYANYGYTF.